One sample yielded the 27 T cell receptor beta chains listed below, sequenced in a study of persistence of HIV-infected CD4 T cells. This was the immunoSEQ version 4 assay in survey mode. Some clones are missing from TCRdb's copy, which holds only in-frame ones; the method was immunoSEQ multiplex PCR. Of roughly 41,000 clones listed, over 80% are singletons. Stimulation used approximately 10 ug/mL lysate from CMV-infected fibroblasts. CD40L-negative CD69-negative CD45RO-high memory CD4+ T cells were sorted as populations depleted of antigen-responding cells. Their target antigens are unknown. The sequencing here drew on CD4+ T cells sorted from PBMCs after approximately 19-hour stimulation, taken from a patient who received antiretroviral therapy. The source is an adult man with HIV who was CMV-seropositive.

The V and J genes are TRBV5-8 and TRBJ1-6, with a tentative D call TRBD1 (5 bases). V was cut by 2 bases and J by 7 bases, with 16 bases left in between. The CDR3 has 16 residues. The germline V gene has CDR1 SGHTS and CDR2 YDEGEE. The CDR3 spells CASSFFQGDLNSPLHF. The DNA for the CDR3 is TGTGCCAGCAGCTTTTTCCAGGGAGACTTAAATTCACCCCTCCACTTT.

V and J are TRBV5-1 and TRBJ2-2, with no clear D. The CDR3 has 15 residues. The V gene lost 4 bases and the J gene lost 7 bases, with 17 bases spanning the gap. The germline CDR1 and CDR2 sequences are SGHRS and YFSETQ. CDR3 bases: TGCGCCAGCAGCCCCGCCGAGGCCCTCCACGGGGAGCTGTTTTTT. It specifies CASSPAEALHGELFF.

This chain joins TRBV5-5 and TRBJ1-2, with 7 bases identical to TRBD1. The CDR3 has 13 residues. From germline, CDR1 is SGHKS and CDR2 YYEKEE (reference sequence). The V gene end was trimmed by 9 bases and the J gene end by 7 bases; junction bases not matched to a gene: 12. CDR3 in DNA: TGTGCCAACAACTTCGGGACAGACCCTGGCTACACCTTC. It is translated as CANNFGTDPGYTF.

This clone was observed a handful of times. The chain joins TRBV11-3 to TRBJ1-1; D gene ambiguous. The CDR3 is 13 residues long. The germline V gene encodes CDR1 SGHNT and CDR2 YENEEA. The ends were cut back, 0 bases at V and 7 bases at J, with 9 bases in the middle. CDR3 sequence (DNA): TGTGCCAGCAGCTTAGAGTCAGTCAGTGAAGCTTTCTTT. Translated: CASSLESVSEAFF.

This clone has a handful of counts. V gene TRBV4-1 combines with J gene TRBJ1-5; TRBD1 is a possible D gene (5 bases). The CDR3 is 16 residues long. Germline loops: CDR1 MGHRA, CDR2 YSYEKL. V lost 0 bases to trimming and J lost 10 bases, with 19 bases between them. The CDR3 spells CASSQEAGSPAPPQHF. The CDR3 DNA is TGCGCCAGCAGCCAAGAGGCAGGGAGTCCGGCACCTCCCCAGCATTTT.

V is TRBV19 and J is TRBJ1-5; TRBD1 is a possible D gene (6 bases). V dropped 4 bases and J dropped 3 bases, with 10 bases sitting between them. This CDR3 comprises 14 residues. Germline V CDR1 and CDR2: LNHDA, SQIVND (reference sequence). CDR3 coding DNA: TGTGCCAGTAGTAACCGGGACATCAATCAGCCCCAGCATTTT. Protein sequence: CASSNRDINQPQHF.

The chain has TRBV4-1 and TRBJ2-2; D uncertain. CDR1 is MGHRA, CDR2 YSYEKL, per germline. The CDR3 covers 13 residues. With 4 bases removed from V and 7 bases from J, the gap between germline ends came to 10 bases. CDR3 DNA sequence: TGCGCCAGCAGCCTATGGGATGGCGGGGAGCTGTTTTTT. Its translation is CASSLWDGGELFF.

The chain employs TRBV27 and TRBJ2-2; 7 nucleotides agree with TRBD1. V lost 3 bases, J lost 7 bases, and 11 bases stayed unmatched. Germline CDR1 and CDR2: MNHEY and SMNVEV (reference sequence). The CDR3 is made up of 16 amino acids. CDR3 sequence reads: CASSFDRDSSFGELFF. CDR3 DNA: TGTGCCAGCAGTTTCGACCGGGACAGTTCATTCGGGGAGCTGTTTTTT.

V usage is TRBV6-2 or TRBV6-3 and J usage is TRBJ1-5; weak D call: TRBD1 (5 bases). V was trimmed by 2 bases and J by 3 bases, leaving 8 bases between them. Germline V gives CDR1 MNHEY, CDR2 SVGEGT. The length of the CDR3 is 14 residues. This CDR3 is CASSYATVNQPQHF. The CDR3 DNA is TGTGCCAGCAGTTACGCGACAGTCAATCAGCCCCAGCATTTT.

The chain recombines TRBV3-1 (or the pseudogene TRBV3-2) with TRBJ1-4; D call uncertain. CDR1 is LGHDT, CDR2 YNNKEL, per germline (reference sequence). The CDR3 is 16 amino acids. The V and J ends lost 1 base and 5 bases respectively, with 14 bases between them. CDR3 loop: CASSQGGRLTNEKLFF. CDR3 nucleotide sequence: TGTGCCAGCAGCCAAGGAGGAAGACTGACGAATGAAAAACTGTTTTTT.

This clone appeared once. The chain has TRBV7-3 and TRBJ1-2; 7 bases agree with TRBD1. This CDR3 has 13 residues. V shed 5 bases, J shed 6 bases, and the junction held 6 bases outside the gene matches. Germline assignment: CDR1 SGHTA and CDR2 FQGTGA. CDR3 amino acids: CASSQTGYNGYTF. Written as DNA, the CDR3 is TGTGCCAGCAGCCAGACAGGGTATAATGGCTACACCTTC.

This chain's CDR3 is CASSQEWLDGEQFF. CDR3 nucleotides: TGTGCCAGCAGCCAAGAATGGTTAGATGGGGAGCAGTTCTTC. This sequence joins TRBV3-1 (or the pseudogene TRBV3-2) and TRBJ2-1; D is unresolved. Germline V gene data show CDR1 as LGHDT and CDR2 as YNNKEL (reference sequence). The CDR3 loop spans 14 amino acids. V lost 0 bases to trimming and J lost 10 bases, with 13 bases between them.

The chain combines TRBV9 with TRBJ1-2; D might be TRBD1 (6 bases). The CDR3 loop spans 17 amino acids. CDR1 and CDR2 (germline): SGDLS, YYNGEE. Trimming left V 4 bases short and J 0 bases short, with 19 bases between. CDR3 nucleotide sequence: TGTGCCAGCAGCCCGGGGAGGGGGGCTCTATCTAACTATGGCTACACCTTC. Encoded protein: CASSPGRGALSNYGYTF.

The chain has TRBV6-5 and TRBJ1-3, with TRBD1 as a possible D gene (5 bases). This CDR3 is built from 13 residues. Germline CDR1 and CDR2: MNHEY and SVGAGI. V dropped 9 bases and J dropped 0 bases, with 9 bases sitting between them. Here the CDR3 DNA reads TGTGCCAGTTGGGGGGGCTCTGGAAACACCATATATTTT. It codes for CASWGGSGNTIYF.

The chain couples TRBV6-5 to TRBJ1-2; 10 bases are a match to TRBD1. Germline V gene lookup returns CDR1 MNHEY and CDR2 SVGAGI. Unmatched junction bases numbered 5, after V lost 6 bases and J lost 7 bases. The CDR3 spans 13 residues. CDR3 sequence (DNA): TGTGCCAGCAGGGACAGGGGGTACTCTGGCTACACCTTC. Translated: CASRDRGYSGYTF.

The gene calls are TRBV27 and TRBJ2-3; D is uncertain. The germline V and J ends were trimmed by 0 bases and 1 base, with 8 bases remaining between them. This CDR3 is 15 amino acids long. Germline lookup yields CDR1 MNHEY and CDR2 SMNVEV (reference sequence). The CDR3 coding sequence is TGTGCCAGCAGTTTATCTTACTCCGGCACAGATACGCAGTATTTT. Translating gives CASSLSYSGTDTQYF.

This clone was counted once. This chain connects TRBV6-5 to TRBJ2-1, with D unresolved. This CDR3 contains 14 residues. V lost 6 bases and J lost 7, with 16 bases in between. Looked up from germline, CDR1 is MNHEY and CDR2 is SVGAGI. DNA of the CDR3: TGTGCCAGCAGGCGAATGCCGGACGTGAATGAGCAGTTCTTC. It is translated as CASRRMPDVNEQFF.

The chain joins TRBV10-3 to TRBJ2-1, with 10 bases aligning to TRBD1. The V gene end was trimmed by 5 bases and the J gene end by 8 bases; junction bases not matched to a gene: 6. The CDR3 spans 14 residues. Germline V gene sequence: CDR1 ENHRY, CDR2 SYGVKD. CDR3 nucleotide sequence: TGTGCCATCAGTCCGGGACAGGGGAGGGATGAGCAGTTCTTC. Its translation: CAISPGQGRDEQFF.

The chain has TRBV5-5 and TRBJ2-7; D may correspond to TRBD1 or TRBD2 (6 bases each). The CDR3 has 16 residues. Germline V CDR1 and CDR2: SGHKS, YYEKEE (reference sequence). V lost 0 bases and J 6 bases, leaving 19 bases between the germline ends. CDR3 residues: CASSLVLGGRLGEQYF. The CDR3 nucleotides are TGTGCCAGCAGCTTGGTGTTGGGGGGCCGTCTAGGCGAGCAGTACTTC. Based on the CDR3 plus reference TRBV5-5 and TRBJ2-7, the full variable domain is DAGVTQSPTHLIKTRGQQVTLRCSPISGHKSVSWYQQVLGQGPQFIFQYYEKEERGRGNFPDRFSARQFPNYSSELNVNALLLGDSALYLCASSLVLGGRLGEQYFGPGTRLTVT.

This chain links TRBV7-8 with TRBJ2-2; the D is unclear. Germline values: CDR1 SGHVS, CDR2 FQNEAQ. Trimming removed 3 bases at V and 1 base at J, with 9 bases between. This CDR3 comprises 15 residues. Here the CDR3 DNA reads TGTGCCAGCAGCTTCCTCCGACAGAACACCGGGGAGCTGTTTTTT. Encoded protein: CASSFLRQNTGELFF.

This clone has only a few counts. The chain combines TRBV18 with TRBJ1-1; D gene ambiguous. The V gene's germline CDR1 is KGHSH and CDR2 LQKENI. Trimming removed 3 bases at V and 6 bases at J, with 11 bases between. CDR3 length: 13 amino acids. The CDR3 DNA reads TGTGCCAGCTCACCTCAACCCCGGGCTGAAGCTTTCTTT. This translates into CASSPQPRAEAFF.

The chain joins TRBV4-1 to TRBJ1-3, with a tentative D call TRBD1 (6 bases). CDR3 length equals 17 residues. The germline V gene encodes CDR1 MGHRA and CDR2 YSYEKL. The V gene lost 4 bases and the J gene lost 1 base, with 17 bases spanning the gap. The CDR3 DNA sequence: TGCGCCAGCAGCCCCCGGGAGGTTAGGGGGTCTGGAAACACCATATATTTT. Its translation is CASSPREVRGSGNTIYF.

In nucleotides, the CDR3 is TGTGCCAGCAGCTTAGATTCGAGGGCAGGCAACTATGGCTACACCTTC. Translated, it gives CASSLDSRAGNYGYTF. The genes are TRBV7-9 and TRBJ1-2; D unresolved. Trimming stripped 1 base from V and 2 bases from J, with 14 bases between. The CDR3 has 16 amino acids. Looked up from germline, CDR1 is SEHNR and CDR2 is FQNEAQ (reference sequence).

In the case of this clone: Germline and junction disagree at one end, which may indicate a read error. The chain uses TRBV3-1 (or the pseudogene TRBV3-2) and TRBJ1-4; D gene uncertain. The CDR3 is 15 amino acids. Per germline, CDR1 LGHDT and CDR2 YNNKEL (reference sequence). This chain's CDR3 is CASSEEGIANEKLFF. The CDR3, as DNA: TGTGCCAGCAGCGAAGAGGGAATCGCTAATGAAAAACTGTTTTTT.

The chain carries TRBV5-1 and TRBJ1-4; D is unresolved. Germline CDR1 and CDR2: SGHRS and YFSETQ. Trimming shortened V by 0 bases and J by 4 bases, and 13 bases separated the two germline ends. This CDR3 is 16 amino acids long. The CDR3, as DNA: TGCGCCAGCAGCTTGGGAGAGACATATGGTAATGAAAAACTGTTTTTT. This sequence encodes CASSLGETYGNEKLFF.

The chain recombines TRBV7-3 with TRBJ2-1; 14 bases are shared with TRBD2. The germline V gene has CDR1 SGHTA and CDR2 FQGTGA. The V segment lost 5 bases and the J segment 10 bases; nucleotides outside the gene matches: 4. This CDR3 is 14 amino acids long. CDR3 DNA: TGTGCCAGCAGCCTAGGGACTAGCGGGGGCGAGCAGTTCTTC. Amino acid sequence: CASSLGTSGGEQFF.

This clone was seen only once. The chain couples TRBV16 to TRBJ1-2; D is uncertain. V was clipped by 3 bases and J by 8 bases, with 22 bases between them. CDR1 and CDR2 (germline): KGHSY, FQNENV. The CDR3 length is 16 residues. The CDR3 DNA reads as TGTGCCAGCAGCCATAATTCCGGCCCAAGCTTGGGGGGCTACACCTTC. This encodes CASSHNSGPSLGGYTF.